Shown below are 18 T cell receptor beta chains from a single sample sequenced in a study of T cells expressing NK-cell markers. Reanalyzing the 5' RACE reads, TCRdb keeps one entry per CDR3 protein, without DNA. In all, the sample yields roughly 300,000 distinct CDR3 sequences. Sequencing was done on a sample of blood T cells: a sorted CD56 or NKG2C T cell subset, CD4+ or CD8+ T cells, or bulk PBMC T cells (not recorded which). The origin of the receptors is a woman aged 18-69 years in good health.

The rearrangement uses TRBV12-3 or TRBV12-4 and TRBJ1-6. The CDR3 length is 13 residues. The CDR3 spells CASAASANSPLHF.

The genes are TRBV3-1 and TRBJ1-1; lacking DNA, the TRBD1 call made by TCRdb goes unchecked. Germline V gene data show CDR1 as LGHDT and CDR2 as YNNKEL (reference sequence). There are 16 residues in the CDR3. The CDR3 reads CASSRPDRGLGAEAFF.

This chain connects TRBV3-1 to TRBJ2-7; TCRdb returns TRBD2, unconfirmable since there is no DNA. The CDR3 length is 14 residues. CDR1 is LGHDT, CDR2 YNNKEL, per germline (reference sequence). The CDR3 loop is CASRGLAGATEQYF.

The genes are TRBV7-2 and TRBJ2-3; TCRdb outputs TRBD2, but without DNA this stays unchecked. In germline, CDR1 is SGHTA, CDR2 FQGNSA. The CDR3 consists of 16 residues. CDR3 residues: CASSLRPQGRTDTQYF.

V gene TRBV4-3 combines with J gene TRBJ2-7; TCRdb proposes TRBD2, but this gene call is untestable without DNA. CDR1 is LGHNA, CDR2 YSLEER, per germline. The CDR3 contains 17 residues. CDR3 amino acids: CASSQDRPSGLSYEQYF.

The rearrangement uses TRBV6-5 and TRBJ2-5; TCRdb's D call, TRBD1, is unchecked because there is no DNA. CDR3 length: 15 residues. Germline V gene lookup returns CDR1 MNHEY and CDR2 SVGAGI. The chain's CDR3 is CASSYLDKGKETQYF.

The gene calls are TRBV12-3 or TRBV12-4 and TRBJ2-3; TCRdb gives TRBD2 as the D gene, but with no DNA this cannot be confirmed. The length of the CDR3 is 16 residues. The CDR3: CASSLIVPAGLDTQYF.

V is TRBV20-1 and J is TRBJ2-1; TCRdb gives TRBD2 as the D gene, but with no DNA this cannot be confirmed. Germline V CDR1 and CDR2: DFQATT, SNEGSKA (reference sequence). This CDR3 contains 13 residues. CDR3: CSATGGKYNEQFF.

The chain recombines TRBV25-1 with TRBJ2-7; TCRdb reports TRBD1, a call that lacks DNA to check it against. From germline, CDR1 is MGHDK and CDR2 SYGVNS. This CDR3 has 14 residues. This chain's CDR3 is CATSAGTVTYEQYF.

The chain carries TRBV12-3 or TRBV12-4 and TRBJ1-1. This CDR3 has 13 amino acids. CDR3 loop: CASGGIVNTEAFF.

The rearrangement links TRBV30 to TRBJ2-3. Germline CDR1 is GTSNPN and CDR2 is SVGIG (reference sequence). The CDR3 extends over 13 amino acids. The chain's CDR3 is CAWSVRLADTQYF.

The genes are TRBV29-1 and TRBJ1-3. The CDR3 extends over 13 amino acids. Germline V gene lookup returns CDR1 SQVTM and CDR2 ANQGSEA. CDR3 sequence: CSVEVYAGNTIYF.

This CDR3 is CASSYDTGAYEQYF. V and J are TRBV6-2 or TRBV6-3 and TRBJ2-7. The CDR3 spans 14 residues. Per germline, CDR1 MNHEY and CDR2 SVGEGT.

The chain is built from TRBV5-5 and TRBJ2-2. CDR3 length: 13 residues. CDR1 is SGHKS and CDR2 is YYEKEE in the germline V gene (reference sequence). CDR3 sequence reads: CASSLSSTGELFF.

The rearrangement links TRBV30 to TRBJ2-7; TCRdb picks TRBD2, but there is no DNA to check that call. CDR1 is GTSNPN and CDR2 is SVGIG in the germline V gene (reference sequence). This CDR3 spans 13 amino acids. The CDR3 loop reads CAWRLAGNYEQYF. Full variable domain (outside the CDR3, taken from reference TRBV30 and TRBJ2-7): SQTIHQWPATLVQPVGSPLSLECTVEGTSNPNLYWYRQAAGRGLQLLFYSVGIGQISSEVPQNLSASRPQDRQFILSSKKLLLSDSGFYLCAWRLAGNYEQYFGPGTRLTVT.

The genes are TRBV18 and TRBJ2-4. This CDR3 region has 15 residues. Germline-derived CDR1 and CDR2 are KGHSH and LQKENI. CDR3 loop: CASSPAWPAKNIQYF.

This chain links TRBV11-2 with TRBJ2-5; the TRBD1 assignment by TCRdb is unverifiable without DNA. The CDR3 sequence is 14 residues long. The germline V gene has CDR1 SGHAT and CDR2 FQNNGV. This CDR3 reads CASSLRGVQETQYF.

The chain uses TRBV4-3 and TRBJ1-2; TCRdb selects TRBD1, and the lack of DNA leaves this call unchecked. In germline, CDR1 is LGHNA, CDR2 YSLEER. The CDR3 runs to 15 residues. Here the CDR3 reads CASSQVSRGGYGYTF.